These 6 T cell receptor beta chains were sequenced from one sample in a study of control samples from healthy donors and cancer patients. TCRdb's table, derived via immunoSEQ multiplex PCR, lists solely in-frame clones and lacks some. Listed are approximately 190,000 clones; less than 2.5% falls within the top ten. Sequenced input: blood. These receptor sequences come from a woman aged 25 to 45 in good health.

The gene calls are TRBV15 and TRBJ1-4; no reliable D call. Trimming removed 6 bases at V and 0 bases at J, with 11 bases between. Germline V gives CDR1 LNHNV, CDR2 YYDKDF (reference sequence). The CDR3 sequence is 15 residues long. The CDR3 nucleotides read TGTGCCACCAGGGAGACTATGGCAACTAATGAAAAACTGTTTTTT. It yields the protein CATRETMATNEKLFF.

The rearrangement uses TRBV25-1 and TRBJ1-2, with 10 bases fitting TRBD1. Germline-derived CDR1 and CDR2 are MGHDK and SYGVNS. V lost 6 bases to trimming and J lost 5 bases; unmatched junction nucleotides: 9. The CDR3 length is 15 residues. The CDR3 protein is CASRGTGAEGYGYTF. CDR3 coding DNA: TGTGCCAGCAGGGGGACAGGGGCGGAGGGATATGGCTACACCTTC.

The chain recombines TRBV9 with TRBJ2-7; 7 bases align to TRBD1. This CDR3 is 14 amino acids long. Germline values: CDR1 SGDLS, CDR2 YYNGEE. V dropped 0 bases and J dropped 2; count of bases not matched to a gene: 2. The CDR3 sequence is CASSVETGPYEQYF. In DNA form, the CDR3 reads TGTGCCAGCAGCGTAGAGACAGGGCCCTACGAGCAGTACTTC. The full variable domain, in which reference TRBV9 and TRBJ2-7 provide the parts outside the CDR3, is DSGVTQTPKHLITATGQRVTLRCSPRSGDLSVYWYQQSLDQGLQFLIQYYNGEERAKGNILERFSAQQFPDLHSELNLSSLELGDSALYFCASSVETGPYEQYFGPGTRLTVT.

The V gene is TRBV28, the J gene TRBJ1-4; 10 nucleotides agree with TRBD1. The V segment lost 1 base and the J segment 12 bases; nucleotides outside the gene matches: 11. The V gene's germline CDR1 is MDHEN and CDR2 SYDVKM. CDR3 size: 16 residues. As DNA, the CDR3 is TGTGCCAGCAGTTTATCCCCGGGACAGGGGCCCTTAGAACTGTTTTTT. It yields the protein CASSLSPGQGPLELFF.

The chain joins TRBV27 to TRBJ1-5, with D unclear. The CDR3 length is 13 residues. Trimming removed 4 bases at V and 3 bases at J, with 7 bases between. CDR1 and CDR2 (germline): MNHEY, SMNVEV (reference sequence). CDR3 in DNA: TGTGCCAGCAGTTCCACTTTCAATCAGCCCCAGCATTTT. Its protein is CASSSTFNQPQHF.

J is TRBJ2-3 and V is TRBV7-9; 7 bases are a match to TRBD1. Germline V gene sequence: CDR1 SEHNR, CDR2 FQNEAQ (reference sequence). This CDR3 has 15 residues. J gave up 0 bases and V 4 bases, and 4 bases lay outside the gene matches. CDR3 DNA: TGTGCCAGCAGCTGGCGACAGGGAAGCACAGATACGCAGTATTTT. Protein: CASSWRQGSTDTQYF.